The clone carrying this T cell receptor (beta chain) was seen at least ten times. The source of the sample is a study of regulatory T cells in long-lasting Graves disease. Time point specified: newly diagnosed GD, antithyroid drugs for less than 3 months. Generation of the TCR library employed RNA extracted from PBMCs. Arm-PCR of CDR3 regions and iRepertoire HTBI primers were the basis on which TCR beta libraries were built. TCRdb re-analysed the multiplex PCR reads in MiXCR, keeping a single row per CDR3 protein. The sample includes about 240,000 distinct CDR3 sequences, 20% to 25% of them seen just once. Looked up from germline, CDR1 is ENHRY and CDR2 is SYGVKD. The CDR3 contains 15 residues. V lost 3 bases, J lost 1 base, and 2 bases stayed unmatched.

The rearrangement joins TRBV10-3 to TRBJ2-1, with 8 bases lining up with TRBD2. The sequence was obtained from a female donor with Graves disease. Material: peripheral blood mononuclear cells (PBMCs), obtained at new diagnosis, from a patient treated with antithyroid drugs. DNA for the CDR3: TGTGCCATCAGTGAACTAGCGGCATCCTACAATGAGCAGTTCTTC. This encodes CAISELAASYNEQFF.